This paragraph covers one T cell receptor (beta chain) sequence. The antigen is not known. These data are taken from a study of cytomegalovirus exposure and HLA in healthy donors. Study results and limitations: TCR beta sequences numbering under 20,000 were associated with HLA alleles at 0.05 false discovery rate in a later analysis. The authors listed over 150 TCR beta chains as cytomegalovirus-associated. Among TCR beta chains of equal frequency, HLA-associated ones were more clonally expanded in a later analysis. Under in vitro conditions, a few CMV-associated chains were confirmed as specific for CMV antigens.

CDR3 length: 14 residues. The junction had 5 bases not matched to a gene; V was cut back by 5 bases and J by 4 bases. Germline CDR1 is LGHNA and CDR2 is YSLEER. The PCR contained 60 Vbeta and 13 Jbeta primers. This table comes from immunoSEQ multiplex PCR, and its TCRdb copy is limited to in-frame clones, with some not included. This sample carries 130,000 or so clones, 75% to 85% of them seen once, and the ten largest clones take about 8.6%. Sequencing was performed on PBMCs. The source is a woman aged 45-65 years in good health and CMV-seropositive. The J gene is TRBJ2-3, the V gene TRBV4-3, with TRBD2 matching 8 bases. CDR3 DNA sequence: TGCGCCAGCAGCATTGGACTAGCTGCAGATACGCAGTATTTT. Its translation: CASSIGLAADTQYF.